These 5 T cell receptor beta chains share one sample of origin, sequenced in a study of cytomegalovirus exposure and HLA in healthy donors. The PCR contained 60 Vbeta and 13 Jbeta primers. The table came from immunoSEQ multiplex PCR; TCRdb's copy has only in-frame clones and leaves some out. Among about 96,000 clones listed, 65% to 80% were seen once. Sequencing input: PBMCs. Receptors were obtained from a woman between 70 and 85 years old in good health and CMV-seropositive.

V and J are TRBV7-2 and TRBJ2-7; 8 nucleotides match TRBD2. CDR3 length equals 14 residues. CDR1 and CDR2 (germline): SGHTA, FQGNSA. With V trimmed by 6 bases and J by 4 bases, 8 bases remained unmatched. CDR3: CASSPAGGAYEQYF. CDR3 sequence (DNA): TGTGCCAGCAGTCCGGCGGGAGGAGCTTACGAGCAGTACTTC.

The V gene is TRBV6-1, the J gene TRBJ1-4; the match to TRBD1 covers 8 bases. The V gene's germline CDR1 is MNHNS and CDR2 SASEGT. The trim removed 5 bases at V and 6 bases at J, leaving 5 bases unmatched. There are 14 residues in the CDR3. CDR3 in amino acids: CASSRTGRDEKLFF. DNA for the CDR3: TGTGCCAGCAGTCGGACAGGGCGGGATGAAAAACTGTTTTTT.

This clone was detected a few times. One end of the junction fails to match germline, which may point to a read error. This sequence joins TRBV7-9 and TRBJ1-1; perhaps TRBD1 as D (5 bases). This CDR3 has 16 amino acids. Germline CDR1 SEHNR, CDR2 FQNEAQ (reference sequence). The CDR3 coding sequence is TGTTCCAGCAGCCACCCCCCGGGCAGGGATTTCGCTGAAGCTTTCTTT. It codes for CSSSHPPGRDFAEAFF.

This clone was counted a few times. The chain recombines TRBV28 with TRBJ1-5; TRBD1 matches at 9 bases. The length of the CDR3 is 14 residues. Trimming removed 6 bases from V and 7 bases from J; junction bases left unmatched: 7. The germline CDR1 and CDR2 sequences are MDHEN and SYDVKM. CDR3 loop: CASRNTGGQQPQHF. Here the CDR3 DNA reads TGTGCCAGCAGAAACACAGGGGGCCAACAGCCCCAGCATTTT.

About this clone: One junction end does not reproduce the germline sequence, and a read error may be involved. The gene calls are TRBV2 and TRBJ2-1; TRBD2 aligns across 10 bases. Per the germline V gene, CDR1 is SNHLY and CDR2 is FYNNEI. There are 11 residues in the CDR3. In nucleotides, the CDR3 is TGTGCCAGCATTGAAGCGGGGGGGCTGATCTTC. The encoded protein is CASIEAGGLIF.